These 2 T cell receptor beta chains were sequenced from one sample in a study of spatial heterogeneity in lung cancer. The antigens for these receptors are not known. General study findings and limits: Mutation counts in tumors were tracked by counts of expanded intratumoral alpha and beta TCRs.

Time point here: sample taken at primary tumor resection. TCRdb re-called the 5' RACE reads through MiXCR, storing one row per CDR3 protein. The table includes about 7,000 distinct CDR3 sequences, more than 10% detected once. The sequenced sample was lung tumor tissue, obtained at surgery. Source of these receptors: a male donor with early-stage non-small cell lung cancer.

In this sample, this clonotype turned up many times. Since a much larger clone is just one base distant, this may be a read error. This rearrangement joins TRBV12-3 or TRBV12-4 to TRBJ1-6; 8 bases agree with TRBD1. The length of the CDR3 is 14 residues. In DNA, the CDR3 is TGTGCCAACAGTGCCGGACAGGGTAATTCACCCCTCCACTTT. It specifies CANSAGQGNSPLHF.

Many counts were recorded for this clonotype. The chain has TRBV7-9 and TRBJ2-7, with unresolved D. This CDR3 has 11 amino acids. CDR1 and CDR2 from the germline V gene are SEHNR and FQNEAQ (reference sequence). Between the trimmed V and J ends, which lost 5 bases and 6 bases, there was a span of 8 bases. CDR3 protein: CASSPESEQYF. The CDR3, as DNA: TGTGCCAGCAGCCCCGAGAGCGAGCAGTACTTC.